This T cell receptor beta chain was sequenced during a study of CD8+ T cells in alopecia areata. A few counts support this clone. Antigen: not known. The V gene end was trimmed by 7 bases and the J gene end by 6 bases; junction bases not matched to a gene: 11. CDR1 MNHEY and CDR2 SMNVEV come from the germline V gene (reference sequence). The CDR3 is made up of 15 amino acids. Whole-study findings and limits: Although TCR sharing was seen in mice, sharing across patients was less clear, possibly for HLA-related reasons.

Isolated RNA was reverse transcribed into cDNA used as the sequencing template. Produced via immunoSEQ multiplex PCR; TCRdb's table is partial and in-frame only. Among some 11,000 clones listed, approximately 61% were seen once. Peripheral blood and lesional scalp punch biopsies were taken from alopecia areata patients. Sample: skin. The receptor was isolated from a human donor with alopecia areata. This chain links TRBV27 with TRBJ2-4, with 8 bases identical to TRBD2. The CDR3 here is CASKTQREKRNIQYF. The CDR3 DNA sequence: TGTGCCAGCAAAACCCAGCGGGAGAAAAGAAACATTCAGTACTTC.